Below, 4 T cell receptor beta chains from the same sample are listed, as sequenced in a study of CD8 T cells in ankylosing spondylitis. TCRdb re-called the 5' RACE reads through MiXCR, storing one row per CDR3 protein. Among about 250,000 distinct CDR3 sequences listed, about 10% were seen once. The sequencing sample was made of blood, either unsorted or a sorted T cell fraction (not recorded which). These receptors were collected from a male donor with ankylosing spondylitis or in good health (not recorded which).

Ten or more counts support this clonotype. The rearrangement joins TRBV20-1 to TRBJ2-7, with TRBD1 matching 9 bases. With 3 bases clipped from V and 4 bases from J, the junction kept 1 base outside the gene matches. Germline CDR1 and CDR2: DFQATT and SNEGSKA (reference sequence). This CDR3 spans 12 amino acids. The CDR3 here is CSASGQGYEQYF. In nucleotides, the CDR3 is TGCAGTGCTAGCGGACAGGGGTACGAGCAGTACTTC.

This clonotype was detected ten times or more. The V call is TRBV3-1, the J call TRBJ2-7; tentatively, D is TRBD2 (6 bases). Between the trimmed V and J ends, which lost 8 bases and 0 bases, there was a span of 11 bases. Germline V gives CDR1 LGHDT, CDR2 YNNKEL (reference sequence). CDR3 length: 13 residues. The CDR3: CASGNGGSYEQYF. CDR3 coding DNA: TGTGCCAGCGGCAACGGGGGCTCCTACGAGCAGTACTTC.

This clonotype was found many times. The rearrangement uses TRBV4-1 and TRBJ2-7; D remains ambiguous. This CDR3 is built from 14 residues. CDR1 MGHRA and CDR2 YSYEKL come from the germline V gene. V shed 0 bases and J shed 2 bases, with 8 bases lying between them. As DNA, the CDR3 is TGCGCCAGCAGCCAAGATCCGGCTACCTACGAGCAGTACTTC. It codes for CASSQDPATYEQYF.

In this sample, this clonotype turned up many times. The chain has TRBV7-2 and TRBJ2-1; 9 nucleotides line up with TRBD1. The CDR3 has 15 residues. The V and J ends lost 8 bases and 2 bases, in that order; junction bases with no gene match: 7. The germline gives CDR1 SGHTA, CDR2 FQGNSA. In nucleotides, the CDR3 is TGTGCCAGCCTTCGGGGGACAGGGCCCTACAATGAGCAGTTCTTC. Translation: CASLRGTGPYNEQFF. Supplemented by reference TRBV7-2 and TRBJ2-1, the full variable domain reads GAGVSQSPSNKVTEKGKDVELRCDPISGHTALYWYRQSLGQGLEFLIYFQGNSAPDKSGLPSDRFSAERTGGSVSTLTIQRTQQEDSAVYLCASLRGTGPYNEQFFGPGTRLTVL.